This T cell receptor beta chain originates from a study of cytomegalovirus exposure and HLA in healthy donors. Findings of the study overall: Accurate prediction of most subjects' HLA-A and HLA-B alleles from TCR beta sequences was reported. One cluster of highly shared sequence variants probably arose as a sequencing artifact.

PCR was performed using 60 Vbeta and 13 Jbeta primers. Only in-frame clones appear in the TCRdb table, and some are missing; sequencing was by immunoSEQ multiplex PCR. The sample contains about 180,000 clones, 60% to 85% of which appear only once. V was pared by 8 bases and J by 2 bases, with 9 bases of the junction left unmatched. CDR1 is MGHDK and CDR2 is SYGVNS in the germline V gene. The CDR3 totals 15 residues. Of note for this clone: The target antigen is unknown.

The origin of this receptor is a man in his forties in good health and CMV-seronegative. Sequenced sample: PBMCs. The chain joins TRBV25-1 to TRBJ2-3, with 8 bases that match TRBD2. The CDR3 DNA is TGTGCCAGCGGCCTGGTTAGCGGGGTCACAGATACGCAGTATTTT. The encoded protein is CASGLVSGVTDTQYF.